Listed below are T cell receptor beta chains from one sample, sequenced in a study of T cells in Graves' hyperthyroidism and ophthalmopathy. MiXCR, applied by TCRdb to the multiplex PCR reads, yields one record per CDR3 protein. The sample has approximately 520,000 distinct CDR3 sequences, less than 25% seen once. Sequenced material: blood. Source of these receptors: a man aged 18 to 29 with Graves' hyperthyroidism. Both conserved end residues are part of each CDR3. The D gene is left open where the match is weak. Clone size, where shown, is once, few, many, or a class for clones that have expanded.

clone_size d_call j_call v_call cdr3_nt cdr3_aa
. . TRBJ1-3 TRBV18 TGTGCCAGCTCACGCGGGTCGGCGTCGAAAAACACCATATATTTT CASSRGSASKNTIYF
. TRBD1 TRBJ1-2 TRBV5-1 TGCGCCAGCAGCTTCCGGGACAGGGTTTATGGCTACACCTTC CASSFRDRVYGYTF
many . TRBJ1-5 TRBV2 TGTGCCAGCAGATCACCAGGGATTGGCAATCAGCCCCAGCATTTT CASRSPGIGNQPQHF
. . TRBJ1-2 TRBV9 TGTGCCAGCAGCGTAGAGGAGGGCTGGGGCTACACCTTC CASSVEEGWGYTF
few . TRBJ1-2 TRBV5-1 TGCGCCAGCTGCCCTGCCGGGACAACTAACTATGGCTACACCTTC CASCPAGTTNYGYTF
. TRBD1 TRBJ1-1 TRBV6-1 TGTGCCAGCGGCCGGGACAGACTGAACACTGAAGCTTTCTTT CASGRDRLNTEAFF
many TRBD1 TRBJ1-6 TRBV6-5 TGTGCCAGCAGTTACCGGGACAGCCATAATTCACCCCTCCACTTT CASSYRDSHNSPLHF
. . TRBJ1-2 TRBV3-1 TGTGCCTCGAAGGGGACAAATAACTATGGCTACACCTTC CASKGTNNYGYTF
many TRBD1 TRBJ1-3 TRBV28 TGTGCCAGCAGTTTTGTACCCAGGACAGGTGGCTCTGGAAACACCATATATTTT CASSFVPRTGGSGNTIYF
. . TRBJ1-5 TRBV12-3/TRBV12-4 TGTGCCAGCAGTTTCGCTTATAGCAATCAGCCCCAGCATTTT CASSFAYSNQPQHF
many TRBD1 TRBJ1-1 TRBV12-3/TRBV12-4 TGTGCCAGCAGCGAGGGACAGGTATCCAACGAAGCTTTCTTT CASSEGQVSNEAFF
many TRBD1 TRBJ1-1 TRBV19 TGTGCCAGTAGTAATGCAGGGGGCATCACTGAAGCTTTCTTT CASSNAGGITEAFF
many . TRBJ1-2 TRBV2 TGTGCCAGCAGGCGGGACAACGACTATGGCTACACCTTC CASRRDNDYGYTF
many . TRBJ2-2 TRBV6-5 TGTGCCAGCAGTTACCGTCACCCGAACACCGGGGAGCTGTTTTTT CASSYRHPNTGELFF
many . TRBJ1-1 TRBV11-2 TGTGCCAGCAGCACCCTTAGGTCAGCTCGCACTGAAGCTTTCTTT CASSTLRSARTEAFF
many . TRBJ2-5 TRBV9 TGTGCCAGCAGCCTCGGCGCAGGGGTGGAAGAGACCCAGTACTTC CASSLGAGVEETQYF
. TRBD2 TRBJ2-5 TRBV12-3/TRBV12-4 TGTGCCAGCAGTTTAGGAGCGGGGGACATGAAGACCCAGTACTTC CASSLGAGDMKTQYF
many . TRBJ2-3 TRBV12-3/TRBV12-4 TGTGCCAGCAGTTTGGTCCAGGGGATCGATAGCACAGATACGCAGTATTTT CASSLVQGIDSTDTQYF
. TRBD2 TRBJ2-3 TRBV20-1 TGCAGTGCTAGGCCCCTTAGCGGGCGATACACAGATACGCAGTATTTT CSARPLSGRYTDTQYF
many . TRBJ2-2 TRBV5-1 TGCGCCAGCAGCACACCCTACAGAGGCACCGGGGAGCTGTTTTTT CASSTPYRGTGELFF
. TRBD1 TRBJ1-6 TRBV2 TGTGCCAGCAGTGAGGAGGGGGCTATTAATTCACCCCTCCACTTT CASSEEGAINSPLHF
many TRBD1 TRBJ1-2 TRBV2 TGTGCCAGCAGTGAATTACAGGGGAAGTTTGACTATGGCTACACCTTC CASSELQGKFDYGYTF
few . TRBJ1-1 TRBV6-1 TGTGCCAGCAGTGAACCCCCTACGGGATCGAACACTGAAGCTTTCTTT CASSEPPTGSNTEAFF
many . TRBJ2-7 TRBV20-1 TGCAGTGCTAGAGATGGGGGAAGGGAAAGGTCCTACGAGCAGTACTTC CSARDGGRERSYEQYF
many . TRBJ1-2 TRBV10-3 TGTGCCATCAGTGAGTCGGACTATGGCTACACCTTC CAISESDYGYTF
. TRBD2 TRBJ2-5 TRBV6-1 TGTGCCAGCGAAGGACTAGCGGGGGGGCCAGGGACCCAGTACTTC CASEGLAGGPGTQYF
once TRBD2 TRBJ2-5 TRBV2 TGTGCCAGCAGTGAGGAGCGGGAGCCATCGAAGACCCAGTACTTC CASSEEREPSKTQYF
few . TRBJ1-6 TRBV27 TGTGCCAGCAGTTCCACCCGCCAGGGCCCCCTCCACTTT CASSSTRQGPLHF
. . TRBJ1-1 TRBV15 TGTGCCACCACGCCCGAGGTGGGCACTGAAGCTTGCTTT CATTPEVGTEACF
many . TRBJ1-3 TRBV6-5 TGTGCCAGCAGTTACTCGCAGTCTGGAAACACCATATATTTT CASSYSQSGNTIYF
. . TRBJ2-7 TRBV18 TGTGCCAGCTCACCGTTCGGTTCCTACGAGCAGTACTTC CASSPFGSYEQYF
many . TRBJ2-2 TRBV12-3/TRBV12-4 TGTGCCAGCAGTTTTGTCCGGGGCAGCACCGGGGAGCTGTTTTTT CASSFVRGSTGELFF
few . TRBJ2-7 TRBV6-2/TRBV6-3 TGTGCCAGCAGTTACCACGGGGACGGGACCTACGAGCAGTACTTC CASSYHGDGTYEQYF
. TRBD1 TRBJ1-2 TRBV12-3/TRBV12-4 TGTGCCAGCAGTTTAAGGTCAGGGGGCAATGGCTACACCTTC CASSLRSGGNGYTF
few . TRBJ1-1 TRBV3-1 TGTGCCAGCAGCCAAAATCCCGGCTACACTGAAGCTTTCTTT CASSQNPGYTEAFF
. . TRBJ1-3 TRBV13 TGTGCCAGCAGCTTATATAGCTCCCCCAGGACTGGAAACACCATATATTTT CASSLYSSPRTGNTIYF
many . TRBJ1-5 TRBV19 TGTGCCAGTAGTGCCAGGACCGGGGGGTCCCAGCATTTT CASSARTGGSQHF
. . TRBJ2-7 TRBV4-2 TGTGCCAGCAGCCAGTCTCGCGGGGCAGGGGAACACGAGCAGTACTTC CASSQSRGAGEHEQYF
. TRBD1 TRBJ1-1 TRBV28 TGTGCCAGCAGCTCCGGGACAGGTAGTGAAGCTTTCTTT CASSSGTGSEAFF
many . TRBJ2-2 TRBV7-2 TGTGCCAGCAGCTTAGTAAGGGAGCTGTTTTTT CASSLVRELFF
many . TRBJ1-2 TRBV6-5 TGTGCCAGCAGTTACGGGCAGACTAACTATGGCTACACCTTC CASSYGQTNYGYTF
. . TRBJ2-7 TRBV20-1 TGCAGTGCTAGGGAGGGCAGTACCTTCTTATACTTC CSAREGSTFLYF
many . TRBJ1-1 TRBV9 TGTGCCAGCAGCGTTCGGGTGTGGGACACTGAAGCTTTCTTT CASSVRVWDTEAFF
. TRBD1 TRBJ2-2 TRBV5-1 TGCGCCAGCAGCTTTTGGACAGGGCAAAGAATCGGGGAGCTGTTTTTT CASSFWTGQRIGELFF
. . TRBJ2-7 TRBV6-1 TGTGCCAGCAGCGACAGGTTAAACTACGAGCAGTACTTC CASSDRLNYEQYF
many . TRBJ2-2 TRBV13 TGTGCCAGCAGCTTAGGGCGGTCGAACACCGGGGAGCTGTTTTTT CASSLGRSNTGELFF
. TRBD1 TRBJ2-5 TRBV6-1 TGTGCCAGCAGTCAACGACAGGGGTCAGAGACCCAGTACTTC CASSQRQGSETQYF
few . TRBJ2-7 TRBV4-1 TGCGCCAGCAGCCAACAGCAGGGACCGGGGTACGAGCAGTACTTC CASSQQQGPGYEQYF
many . TRBJ2-3 TRBV12-3/TRBV12-4 TGTGCCAGCAGCCACGGGGCCGCAGGCGGGACAGATACGCAGTATTTT CASSHGAAGGTDTQYF
many TRBD2 TRBJ2-5 TRBV20-1 TGCAGTGCTAGTAGAGGAGGTAGCGGGGAAGAGACCCAGTACTTC CSASRGGSGEETQYF
once . TRBJ1-1 TRBV3-1 TGTGCCAGCAGCCCCTTCCGGGCGGCGTCGAACACTGAAGCTTTCTTT CASSPFRAASNTEAFF
many . TRBJ2-2 TRBV6-1 TGTGCCAGCAGCGAGGGGCGCGGCGGGGAGCTGTTTTTT CASSEGRGGELFF
many TRBD1 TRBJ1-1 TRBV20-1 TGCAGTGCTATACTCCAGGGGGCCTGGGGAACTGAAGCTTTCTTT CSAILQGAWGTEAFF